The 15 T cell receptor beta chains in this list originate from one sample, sequenced in a study of Tregs in tolerant kidney transplant recipients. Only in-frame clones appear in the TCRdb table, and some are missing; sequencing was by immunoSEQ multiplex PCR. The repertoire table contains approximately 52,000 clones. The sequencing here drew on CD4+ T cells from blood, taken before the transplant. The receptors were gathered from a human donor who received a combined kidney and bone marrow transplant.

Incomplete CDR3 DNA: TGTGCCAGCAGCCGAACTACCGCGAACACCGGGGAG. Translated, it gives CASSRTTANTGE. Given in full, the CDR3 is CASSRTTANTGELFF. The chain employs TRBV7-2 and TRBJ2-2; D is undetermined. The read terminates 3 residues ahead of where the CDR3 ends, so the germline J gene completes it. Looked up from germline, CDR1 is SGHTA and CDR2 is FQGNSA. CDR3 size: 15 residues. V was shortened by 5 bases and J by 0 bases, with 10 bases between the two germline ends.

For this clone: The read ends 3 residues before the CDR3 terminus; that terminus is restored from the germline J gene. The chain has TRBV6-1 and TRBJ1-5; no clear D gene. This CDR3 has 14 residues. Trimming stripped 3 bases from V and 2 bases from J, with 8 bases between. Germline assignment: CDR1 MNHNS and CDR2 SASEGT. The CDR3 bases that were read are TGTGCCAGCAGTGATCCGCGAGGCAATCAGCCC. It encodes CASSDPRGNQP. The complete CDR3 sequence is CASSDPRGNQPQHF.

On this clone: The CDR3 end falls 3 residues outside the read, so it is completed with the germline J gene. The chain uses TRBV20-1 and TRBJ2-1, with D perhaps matching TRBD1 (6 bases). The V end lost 5 bases, the J end lost 8 bases, and 19 bases lay between the germline ends. The CDR3 length is 14 residues. Germline V gene sequence: CDR1 DFQATT, CDR2 SNEGSKA (reference sequence). The part of the CDR3 DNA that was read is TGCAGTGCTCCCCGACAGGCCCACAATTATGAG. This gives the protein CSAPRQAHNYE. The entire CDR3 is CSAPRQAHNYEQFF.

About this clone itself: The CDR3 goes on 3 residues after the read ends, and that part is filled in from the germline J gene. The genes are TRBV5-1 and TRBJ2-3; perhaps TRBD1 as D (6 bases). With 4 bases removed from V and 2 bases from J, the gap between germline ends came to 14 bases. The CDR3 is 15 residues long. The germline gives CDR1 SGHRS, CDR2 YFSETQ. The CDR3 sequence is CASSGTGPLTDTQYF. Incomplete CDR3 DNA: TGCGCCAGCAGCGGAACAGGGCCCCTCACAGATACG.

Details on this clone: The read ends 3 residues before the CDR3 terminus; that terminus is restored from the germline J gene. This sequence joins TRBV10-1 and TRBJ2-3; the match to TRBD1 covers 8 bases. After removal of 2 bases from V and 3 bases from J, the junction contained 4 bases not matched to a gene. This CDR3 contains 15 residues. Germline V gene sequence: CDR1 WNHNN, CDR2 SYGVQD (reference sequence). Partial CDR3 DNA: TGCGCCAGCAGTGAGGGACAGGGATGGACAGATACG. This translates into CASSEGQGWTDT. The CDR3, in full, reads CASSEGQGWTDTQYF.

As for this clone: The read ends 3 residues before the CDR3 terminus; that terminus is restored from the germline J gene. The J gene is TRBJ1-1, the V gene TRBV7-2; tentatively, D is TRBD1 (6 bases). Trimming left V 2 bases short and J 1 base short, with 8 bases between. In germline, CDR1 is SGHTA, CDR2 FQGNSA. The length of the CDR3 is 14 residues. CDR3 residues: CASSLWTENTEAFF. Partial CDR3 DNA: TGTGCCAGCAGCTTATGGACAGAGAACACTGAA.

Concerning this clone: Sequencing ends 3 residues short of the CDR3 end; the germline J gene provides the rest. The V and J genes are TRBV10-3 and TRBJ2-7, with D perhaps matching TRBD2 (5 bases). CDR1 and CDR2 (germline): ENHRY, SYGVKD. Trimming cost V 4 bases and J 4 bases, with 11 bases left between them. The CDR3 length is 13 residues. CDR3 protein: CAISGPTGYEQYF. Incomplete CDR3 DNA: TGTGCCATCAGTGGCCCTACGGGGTACGAG.

Points on this clone: The sequence runs out 3 residues before the end of the CDR3; the remainder is reconstructed from the germline J gene. The chain combines TRBV30 with TRBJ1-4; D gene uncertain. This CDR3 contains 16 residues. V lost 6 bases to trimming and J lost 0 bases, with 17 bases between them. Germline assignment: CDR1 GTSNPN and CDR2 SVGIG (reference sequence). CDR3 protein: CACSERGRATNEKLFF. The CDR3 DNA, read in part, is TGTGCCTGCTCGGAACGGGGAAGGGCAACTAATGAAAAA.

Details on this clone: The sequence runs out 3 residues before the end of the CDR3; the remainder is reconstructed from the germline J gene. The chain joins TRBV6-4 to TRBJ2-1, with 13 nucleotides matching TRBD2. Per germline, CDR1 MRHNA and CDR2 SNTAGT. The CDR3 length is 16 residues. Trimming cost V 5 bases and J 5 bases; bases outside gene matches: 6. The CDR3 is CASSRTSGSLHNEQFF. Incomplete CDR3 DNA: TGTGCCAGCAGTCGGACTAGCGGGAGCCTACACAATGAG.

Note on this clone: The read ends 3 residues before the CDR3 terminus; that terminus is restored from the germline J gene. The chain uses TRBV7-8 and TRBJ2-1; D perhaps matches TRBD2 (5 bases). This CDR3 contains 14 residues. The V gene's germline CDR1 is SGHVS and CDR2 FQNEAQ. Trimming shortened V by 1 base and J by 4 bases, and 8 bases separated the two germline ends. The CDR3 sequence is CASSLVSGYNEQFF. Partial CDR3 DNA: TGTGCCAGCAGCTTAGTTTCGGGGTACAATGAG.

Concerning this clone itself: The CDR3 end lies 3 residues beyond the end of the read and is filled in from the germline J gene. V usage is TRBV6-2 or TRBV6-3 and J usage is TRBJ2-5; D uncertain. Trimming removed 7 bases at V and 4 bases at J, with 16 bases between. The CDR3 length is 14 residues. Per the germline V gene, CDR1 is MNHEY and CDR2 is SVGEGT. Incomplete CDR3 DNA: TGTGCCAGCAAGCCGCGAGCATCGGGAGAGACC. Translating it yields CASKPRASGET. The full-length CDR3 reads as CASKPRASGETQYF.

Remarks on this clone: The CDR3 end is not reached by the read, which stops 3 residues before it; the germline J gene fills it in. The rearrangement links TRBV7-2 to TRBJ1-5, with TRBD1 matching 7 bases. After removal of 2 bases from V and 6 bases from J, the junction contained 1 base not matched to a gene. The CDR3 consists of 13 residues. The germline CDR1 and CDR2 sequences are SGHTA and FQGNSA. CDR3 loop: CASSLTGAQPQHF. The covered CDR3 bases are TGTGCCAGCAGCTTAACAGGGGCTCAGCCC.

Concerning this clone itself: The read terminates 3 residues ahead of where the CDR3 ends, so the germline J gene completes it. The chain couples TRBV6-2 or TRBV6-3 to TRBJ2-4; the D gene could be TRBD1 or TRBD2 (5 bases each). The CDR3 is 14 residues long. V was trimmed by 6 bases and J by 5 bases, leaving 14 bases between them. Germline CDR1 reads MNHEY; CDR2 reads SVGEGT. Here the CDR3 reads CASRRGRGENIQYF. CDR3 DNA, as far as it was read: TGTGCCAGCAGACGTGGCAGAGGGGAAAACATT.

Note on this clone: The CDR3 end is not reached by the read, which stops 3 residues before it; the germline J gene fills it in. This chain joins TRBV19 and TRBJ2-7; a weak D match, TRBD1 (6 bases). The germline V gene has CDR1 LNHDA and CDR2 SQIVND (reference sequence). The CDR3 contains 13 residues. Trimming stripped 5 bases from V and 3 bases from J, with 11 bases between. The covered CDR3 bases are TGTGCCAGTAGTGTGGGACATCGCTACGAG. This gives the protein CASSVGHRYE. The whole CDR3 reads CASSVGHRYEQYF.

To note about this clone: The read falls 3 residues short of the CDR3 end, and the missing part is taken from the germline J gene. V usage is TRBV7-2 and J usage is TRBJ2-5, with D perhaps TRBD1 (6 bases). V shed 3 bases and J shed 5 bases, with 13 bases lying between them. Germline CDR1 SGHTA, CDR2 FQGNSA. The CDR3 loop spans 14 amino acids. CDR3 DNA (partial): TGTGCCAGCAGCTTCAGAAATAGGGGGGAGACC. Amino acids: CASSFRNRGET. The full CDR3 reads CASSFRNRGETQYF.